This T cell receptor (beta chain) came from a study of radiotherapy plus CTLA-4 blockade in lung cancer (dated by TCRdb to between 2017 and 2018). Regarding the study in general: Objective responses were observed in around 20% of enrolled patients, and disease control was achieved in approximately 32%.

The library was made by the immunoSEQ multiplex PCR assay. The table comes from immuneACCESS by way of TCRdb, which keeps in-frame sequences with V and J called. Part of the clones is missing from these tables; in studies checked, under half for an unresolved V gene and the rest for unknown reasons. Counted in this sample were about 120,000 clones; about nine tenths of them appeared once. The ten largest clones take up roughly 7% of the sample. The CDR3, from cysteine to phenylalanine, totals 13 residues. Kept here is only the CDR3 DNA, which spans 39 bases and is read in frame from base 1. The junction shows trimming of 9 bases on V and 4 bases on J, and the gene matches do not reach 5 bases of it. According to the germline V gene, CDR1 reads SNHLY and CDR2 reads FYNNEI. Focal radiation therapy combined with CTLA-4 blockade (ipilimumab) was tested in patients with chemo-refractory metastatic non-small-cell lung cancer.

With regard to this clone: Its antigen is unknown. Base qualities are not at hand, and no much larger clone is one base apart.

Broader findings and caveats from the paper: Increased serum interferon-beta after radiation, together with early dynamic changes in blood T cell clones, were reported to be the strongest predictors of response. After treatment with radiotherapy and ipilimumab, TCR clones that originated in tumors expanded in peripheral blood.

The clonotype originates from a human donor with non-small cell lung cancer that progressed on radiotherapy plus ipilimumab. Material: peripheral blood, obtained from a patient treated with radiotherapy plus ipilimumab. The sequence is built from TRBV2 and TRBJ2-1, and 8 junctional nucleotides match TRBD2. The DNA is TGTGCCAGTATGCAGCGGGAGTACAATGAGCAGTTCTTC. It specifies CASMQREYNEQFF.